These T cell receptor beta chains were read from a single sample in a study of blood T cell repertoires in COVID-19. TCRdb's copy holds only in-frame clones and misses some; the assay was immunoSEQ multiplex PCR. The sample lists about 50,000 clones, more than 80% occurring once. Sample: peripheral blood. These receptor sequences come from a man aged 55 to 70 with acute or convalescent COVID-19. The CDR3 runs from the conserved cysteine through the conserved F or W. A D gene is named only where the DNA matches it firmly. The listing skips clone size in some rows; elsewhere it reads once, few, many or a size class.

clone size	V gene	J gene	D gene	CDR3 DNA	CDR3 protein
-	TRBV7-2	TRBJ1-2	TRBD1	TGTGCCAGCAGCCCGAGACAGGGGGACTATGGCTACACCTTC	CASSPRQGDYGYTF
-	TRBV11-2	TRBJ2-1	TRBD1	TGTGCCAGCAGCGTCAGAACAGGGGCCGAGCAGTTCTTC	CASSVRTGAEQFF
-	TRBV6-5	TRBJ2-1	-	TGTGCCAGCAGTTACTCAATACAGGTCCTCCCATTTGAGCAGTTCTTC	CASSYSIQVLPFEQFF
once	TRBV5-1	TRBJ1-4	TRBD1	TGCGCCAGCAGCTTAGGGACAGGGGGCACAACTAATGAAAAACTGTTTTTT	CASSLGTGGTTNEKLFF
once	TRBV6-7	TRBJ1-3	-	TGTGCCAGCAGTGTCCACAGGGTGCTGCCTGGAAACACCATATATTTT	CASSVHRVLPGNTIYF
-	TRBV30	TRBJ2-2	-	TGTGCCTGGAGGAGGGCAGGGGAAACCGGGGAGCTGTTTTTT	CAWRRAGETGELFF
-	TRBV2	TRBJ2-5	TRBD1	TGTGCCAGCACCAACCGGGACAGGGCTCAAGAGACCCAGTACTTC	CASTNRDRAQETQYF
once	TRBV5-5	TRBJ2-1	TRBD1	TGTGCCAGCAGCTTGACGTTAACAGGGGGAACTTACAATGAGCAGTTCTTC	CASSLTLTGGTYNEQFF
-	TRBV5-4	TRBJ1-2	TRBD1	TGTGCCAGCAGCTTGAGGGACAGGGCATATGGCTACACCTTC	CASSLRDRAYGYTF
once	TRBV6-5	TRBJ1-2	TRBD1	TGTGCCAGCAGTTACGGGACAGGGGGCTACACCTTC	CASSYGTGGYTF
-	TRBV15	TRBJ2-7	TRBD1	TGTGCCACCAGCAGAGACAAGACAGGGAACTCCTACGAGCAGTACTTC	CATSRDKTGNSYEQYF
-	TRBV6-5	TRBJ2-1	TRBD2	TGTGCCAGCAGTTACCGGGACTATTACAATGAGCAGTTCTTC	CASSYRDYYNEQFF
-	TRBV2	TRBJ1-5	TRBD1	TGTGCCAGCGGACAGGGACGCAATCAGCCCCAGCATTTT	CASGQGRNQPQHF
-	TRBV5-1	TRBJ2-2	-	TGCGCCAGCAGCCTCATAGAGAACACCGGGGAGCTGTTTTTT	CASSLIENTGELFF
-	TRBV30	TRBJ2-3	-	TGTGCCTGGAGTGTCGGAGGGAGCACAGATACGCAGTATTTT	CAWSVGGSTDTQYF
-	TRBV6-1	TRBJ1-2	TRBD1	TGTGCCAGCAGTGAAGTCGGGACAGCTAACTATGGCTACACCTTC	CASSEVGTANYGYTF
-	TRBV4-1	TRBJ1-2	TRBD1	TGCGCCAGCAGCCAAGAGGCAAGCAACAGGGGGCTAGGAGCTAACTATGGCTACACCTTC	CASSQEASNRGLGANYGYTF
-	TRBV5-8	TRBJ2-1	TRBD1	TGTGCCAGCATCCCGGACAGGTATAATGAGCAGTTCTTC	CASIPDRYNEQFF
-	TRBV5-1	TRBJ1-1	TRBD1	TGCGCCAGCAGCTGGACAGGATCGTTCATGAACACTGAAGCTTTCTTT	CASSWTGSFMNTEAFF
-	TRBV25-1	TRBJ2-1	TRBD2	TGTGCCAGCAGTGAATACCTAGCGGGGACGGGTGAGCAGTTCTTC	CASSEYLAGTGEQFF
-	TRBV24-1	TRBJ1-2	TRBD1	TGTGCCACCAGTGATGATGGACAGGGGCAAGGCTACACCTTC	CATSDDGQGQGYTF
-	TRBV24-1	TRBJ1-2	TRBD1	TGTGCCACCAGTGAGGCGGGACAGGGCAACTATGGCTACACCTTC	CATSEAGQGNYGYTF
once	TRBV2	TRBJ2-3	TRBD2	TGTGCCAGCAGTAGGGGACTAGCTGGAAGTCCAGATACGCAGTATTTT	CASSRGLAGSPDTQYF
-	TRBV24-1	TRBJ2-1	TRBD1	TGTGCCACCAGTGATTTACAGGGGACGAATGAGCAGTTCTTC	CATSDLQGTNEQFF
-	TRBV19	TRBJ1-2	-	TGTGCCAGTAGACCCGACAGGCTCTATGGCTACACCTTC	CASRPDRLYGYTF
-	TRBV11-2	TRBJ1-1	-	TGTGCCAGCAGCTTAAGGTTGACGGAGTCCTTTCTTATGAACACTGAAGCTTTCTTT	CASSLRLTESFLMNTEAFF